A selection of T cell receptor beta chains follows, all from one sample in a study of blood T cells in healthy people across ages. TCRdb reprocessed the 5' RACE reads via MiXCR and lists one record per CDR3 protein. The repertoire holds about 570,000 distinct CDR3 sequences, with 25% to 30% as singletons. Sequencing input: blood. The receptors were gathered from a woman aged 70-85 years in good health. CDR3s include the opening cysteine and the closing phenylalanine or tryptophan. A D gene is named only where the DNA matches it firmly. Clone size appears in some rows only: once, few, many, or a class for an expanded clone.

clone_size d_call j_call v_call cdr3_aa cdr3_nt
few NA TRBJ1-4 TRBV6-2/TRBV6-3 CASSRPSGATNEKLFF TGTGCCAGCAGTAGACCGTCCGGAGCAACTAATGAAAAGCTGTTTTTT
few NA TRBJ1-3 TRBV5-1 CASSVQPADTGNTIYF TGCGCCAGCAGCGTCCAACCGGCAGATACTGGAAACACCATATATTTT
NA NA TRBJ2-4 TRBV5-1 CASSLAMDPGTKNIQYF TGCGCCAGCAGCTTGGCCATGGACCCCGGGACCAAAAACATTCAGTACTTC
NA NA TRBJ2-1 TRBV11-3 CASSLDPAPDNEQFF TGTGCCAGCAGCTTAGATCCAGCCCCGGACAATGAGCAGTTCTTC
few NA TRBJ1-2 TRBV20-1 CSASSSRRQGTF TGCAGTGCTAGCTCGAGTAGACGTCAGGGCACCTTC
many NA TRBJ2-7 TRBV7-8 CASSYRGFYEQYF TGTGCCAGCAGCTACCGGGGTTTCTACGAGCAGTACTTC
NA NA TRBJ1-1 TRBV2 CASTDTRPSRAFF TGTGCCAGCACCGATACAAGACCAAGTCGAGCCTTCTTT
NA TRBD1 TRBJ2-1 TRBV7-2 CASSLSQGVGYKQFF TGTGCCAGCAGCTTAAGTCAGGGGGTGGGTTATAAGCAGTTCTTC
many TRBD1 TRBJ1-4 TRBV18 CASSPRVQGTATNEKLFF TGTGCCAGCTCACCGAGGGTTCAGGGGACAGCAACTAATGAAAAACTGTTTTTT
NA TRBD1 TRBJ2-7 TRBV6-6 CASAGTGPYEQYF TGTGCCAGCGCCGGGACAGGCCCCTACGAGCAGTACTTC
NA NA TRBJ1-1 TRBV6-5 CASSYSTSANTEAFF TGTGCCAGCAGTTACTCGACTTCAGCGAACACTGAAGCTTTCTTT
NA NA TRBJ1-1 TRBV20-1 CSAFQGRNTEAFF TGCAGTGCTTTTCAGGGGAGGAACACTGAAGCTTTCTTT
NA NA TRBJ1-1 TRBV5-1 CASSLATGLGAEAFF TGCGCCAGCAGCTTGGCCACCGGACTCGGCGCTGAAGCTTTCTTT
NA NA TRBJ2-2 TRBV4-2 CASSDTYRYSGELFF TGTGCCAGCAGCGATACATACAGATACTCCGGGGAGCTGTTTTTT
NA TRBD1 TRBJ1-4 TRBV6-5 CASSEQGGREKLFF TGTGCCAGCAGTGAGCAGGGGGGTAGGGAAAAACTGTTTTTT
NA TRBD1 TRBJ2-7 TRBV10-3 CAISGGTGAGYEQYF TGTGCCATCAGTGGAGGGACAGGGGCGGGCTACGAGCAGTACTTC
NA NA TRBJ2-7 TRBV11-3 CASSPRISGPYEQYF TGTGCCAGCAGCCCTCGGATTAGCGGACCGTACGAGCAGTACTTC
once TRBD1 TRBJ2-7 TRBV29-1 CSVQTGGYEQYF TGCAGCGTACAGACAGGGGGCTACGAGCAGTACTTC
once TRBD2 TRBJ2-3 TRBV20-1 CSAGGLAGGLGDTQYF TGCAGTGCTGGGGGACTAGCGGGGGGCCTCGGCGATACGCAGTATTTT
NA NA TRBJ2-3 TRBV30 CAWSETLGGADTQYF TGTGCCTGGAGTGAAACCCTCGGGGGAGCAGATACGCAGTATTTT
NA TRBD2 TRBJ2-2 TRBV29-1 CSVIKRGGTGELFF TGCAGCGTCATTAAGCGGGGGGGGACCGGGGAGCTGTTTTTT
few TRBD2 TRBJ2-2 TRBV4-3 CASSRRVAGGPGTGELFF TGCGCCAGCAGCCGTCGGGTAGCGGGGGGGCCAGGAACCGGGGAGCTGTTTTTT
NA TRBD2 TRBJ2-1 TRBV29-1 CSGGLAQGEQFF TGCAGCGGGGGACTAGCACAGGGTGAGCAGTTCTTC
few TRBD1 TRBJ1-1 TRBV12-3/TRBV12-4 CASSGTGVGSTEAFF TGTGCCAGCAGCGGGACAGGGGTGGGCAGCACTGAAGCTTTCTTT
NA NA TRBJ2-3 TRBV4-1 CASSQDRTSTDTQYF TGCGCCAGCAGCCAAGATAGGACTAGCACAGATACGCAGTATTTT
NA NA TRBJ2-7 TRBV5-1 CASRGERVPYEQYF TGCGCCAGCAGAGGGGAACGTGTCCCCTACGAGCAGTACTTC
NA NA TRBJ2-1 TRBV5-1 CTSSLEKSSYNEQFF TGCACCAGCAGCTTGGAAAAAAGCTCCTACAATGAGCAGTTCTTC
NA TRBD1 TRBJ2-5 TRBV6-5 CASSHGRQGKIFLETQYF TGTGCCAGCAGTCACGGGCGACAGGGTAAAATTTTTTTGGAGACCCAGTACTTC
few NA TRBJ1-5 TRBV12-3/TRBV12-4 CASSLSEGQPQHF TGTGCCAGCAGTTTATCCGAGGGTCAGCCCCAGCATTTT
NA NA TRBJ2-2 TRBV4-3 CASSQEVRRGTGELFF TGCGCCAGCAGCCAAGAGGTCAGGAGGGGCACCGGGGAGCTGTTTTTT
few NA TRBJ2-1 TRBV28 CASSLARGAGSYNEQFF TGTGCCAGCAGTTTAGCGAGGGGGGCCGGGTCCTACAATGAGCAGTTCTTC
few NA TRBJ2-7 TRBV7-2 CASSPHPTQVYEQYF TGTGCCAGCAGCCCGCATCCCACCCAGGTCTACGAGCAGTACTTC
NA NA TRBJ2-4 TRBV12-3/TRBV12-4 CASSISTGAGDIQYF TGTGCCAGCAGTATCTCGACAGGGGCGGGGGACATTCAGTACTTC
NA NA TRBJ2-7 TRBV6-2/TRBV6-3 CASNSQARGSYEQYF TGTGCCAGCAATTCCCAGGCTCGGGGGAGCTACGAGCAGTACTTC
NA TRBD2 TRBJ2-1 TRBV5-1 CASSLVGLAGDSRHNEQFF TGCGCCAGCAGCTTGGTAGGCCTAGCGGGGGACTCAAGACACAATGAGCAGTTCTTC
NA NA TRBJ1-2 TRBV20-1 CSARSSLTTNYGYTF TGCAGTGCTAGAAGTTCGTTGACCACTAACTATGGCTACACCTTC
once NA TRBJ1-2 TRBV7-2 CASSKMTGTYGYTF TGTGCCAGCAGCAAGATGACGGGGACCTATGGCTACACCTTC
many TRBD2 TRBJ2-7 TRBV6-2/TRBV6-3 CASSRTSGGVYEQYF TGTGCCAGCAGTCGGACTAGCGGGGGAGTATACGAGCAGTACTTC
NA NA TRBJ1-4 TRBV20-1 CSASPGSTNEKLFF TGCAGTGCTAGCCCGGGATCAACTAATGAAAAACTGTTTTTT
few NA TRBJ1-1 TRBV28 CATEGHPNTEAFF TGTGCCACCGAGGGACATCCAAACACTGAAGCTTTCTTT
NA NA TRBJ1-2 TRBV6-5 CATQTRRDGYTF TGTGCCACCCAGACACGACGAGATGGCTACACCTTC
few TRBD1 TRBJ1-1 TRBV4-3 CASSRGQPTEAFF TGCGCCAGCAGCCGGGGACAGCCCACTGAAGCTTTCTTT
NA NA TRBJ2-7 TRBV20-1 CSARTNEGYEQYF TGCAGTGCTCGGACTAATGAGGGCTACGAGCAGTACTTC